The 23 T cell receptor beta chains given below trace back to one sample, sequenced in a study of blood T cell repertoires in COVID-19 (dated by TCRdb to the early 2020s). The library was made by the immunoSEQ multiplex PCR assay. TCRdb took over this immuneACCESS table, retaining in-frame rearrangements with V and J assigned. Such tables are incomplete; in checked studies, under half of the missing clones stem from an unresolved V gene, and the remainder is unexplained. This sample holds roughly 91,000 clones; roughly 84% were observed only once. 2% of the sample goes to the ten largest clones. The sequenced material came from peripheral blood. Source of these receptors: a man in his sixties or seventies with active or convalescent COVID-19.

The chain joins TRBV7-2 to TRBJ2-1, with 10 nucleotides matching TRBD2. CDR3 length: 15 residues. Unmatched junction bases numbered 10, after V lost 8 bases and J lost 6 bases. CDR1 SGHTA and CDR2 FQGNSA come from the germline V gene. CDR3 sequence reads: CASQPGLAESNEQFF. The CDR3 DNA is TGTGCCAGCCAACCCGGACTAGCGGAAAGCAATGAGCAGTTCTTC.

The genes are TRBV28 and TRBJ1-5; 9 nucleotides match TRBD1. CDR1 and CDR2 (germline): MDHEN, SYDVKM. The V gene end was trimmed by 6 bases and the J gene end by 6 bases; junction bases not matched to a gene: 6. The CDR3 contains 14 residues. The CDR3 nucleotides read TGTGCCAGCAGCCGAACAGGGGGCGGTCAGCCCCAGCATTTT. Amino acid sequence: CASSRTGGGQPQHF.

This chain uses TRBV3-1 (or the pseudogene TRBV3-2) with TRBJ2-3, with 12 bases lining up with TRBD2. V was pared by 4 bases and J by 1 base, with 3 bases of the junction left unmatched. The CDR3 length is 16 residues. Germline V lookup: CDR1 LGHDT, CDR2 YNNKEL (reference sequence). The CDR3 bases are TGTGCCAGCAGCCTGAGACTAGCGGGGGGCACAGATACGCAGTATTTT. This gives the protein CASSLRLAGGTDTQYF.

V gene TRBV18 combines with J gene TRBJ2-4; 9 bases map to TRBD1. This CDR3 spans 22 amino acids. V trimming: 1 base; J trimming: 2 bases; junction bases outside the gene matches: 21. Germline V gives CDR1 KGHSH, CDR2 LQKENI. For the CDR3, the DNA is TGTGCCAGCTCACCACTTCCCCTGGGGGGACAGGGCTCCTCCGTGACCAAAAACATTCAGTACTTC. This codes for CASSPLPLGGQGSSVTKNIQYF.

The rearrangement links TRBV19 to TRBJ1-1; D is possibly TRBD1 (5 bases). This CDR3 spans 15 amino acids. Germline V CDR1 and CDR2: LNHDA, SQIVND (reference sequence). V was trimmed by 10 bases and J by 1 base, leaving 19 bases between them. As DNA, the CDR3 is TGTGCCACGAGGAAGGTACAGGTCGGGAACACTGAAGCTTTCTTT. Its translation: CATRKVQVGNTEAFF. Based on the CDR3 plus reference TRBV19 and TRBJ1-1, the full variable domain is DGGITQSPKYLFRKEGQNVTLSCEQNLNHDAMYWYRQDPGQGLRLIYYSQIVNDFQKGDIAEGYSVSREKKESFPLTVTSAQKNPTAFYLCATRKVQVGNTEAFFGQGTRLTVV.

The genes are TRBV10-3 and TRBJ1-6; tentative D call: TRBD1 (6 bases). Looked up from germline, CDR1 is ENHRY and CDR2 is SYGVKD. Trimming took off 6 bases at V and 8 bases at J, with 17 bases between the two ends. The CDR3 loop spans 15 amino acids. This CDR3 reads CAIREDREAHSPLHF. DNA for the CDR3: TGTGCCATCAGGGAGGACAGAGAGGCCCATTCACCCCTCCACTTT.

The chain has TRBV18 and TRBJ2-3; possible D gene TRBD2, 5 bases. V lost 5 bases and J 4 bases, leaving 16 bases between the germline ends. The CDR3 is 15 amino acids. Germline V gene sequence: CDR1 KGHSH, CDR2 LQKENI. CDR3 in DNA: TGTGCCAGCTCAATCCTAGCAATTAAGTCAGATACGCAGTATTTT. It specifies CASSILAIKSDTQYF.

The rearrangement uses TRBV3-1 (or the pseudogene TRBV3-2) and TRBJ2-7, with D tentatively TRBD2 (5 bases). Trimming left V 2 bases short and J 7 bases short, with 12 bases between. Germline V CDR1 and CDR2: LGHDT, YNNKEL (reference sequence). This CDR3 is built from 13 residues. The CDR3 here is CASSQYGVGEQYF. The CDR3 DNA follows: TGTGCCAGCAGCCAATACGGGGTTGGGGAGCAGTACTTC.

This clone was detected a few times. V and J are TRBV28 and TRBJ2-3, with 9 positions matching TRBD2. This CDR3 contains 16 residues. From germline, CDR1 is MDHEN and CDR2 SYDVKM. The trim removed 6 bases at V and 1 base at J, leaving 8 bases unmatched. In nucleotides, the CDR3 is TGTGCCAGCAGAGTAGCGGGGGCCCTCCGCACAGATACGCAGTATTTT. Amino acid sequence: CASRVAGALRTDTQYF.

The J gene is TRBJ2-5, the V gene TRBV30, with 10 bases fitting TRBD1. Trimming at V came to 2 bases and at J to 4 bases, leaving 16 bases not matched to a gene. Germline loops: CDR1 GTSNPN, CDR2 SVGIG (reference sequence). The CDR3 consists of 18 residues. The CDR3 DNA follows: TGTGCCTGGAGTTTCCCTGGGACAGGGGACTTGGTGGGAGAGACCCAGTACTTC. Protein product: CAWSFPGTGDLVGETQYF.

The table lists this clone with a count of one. CDR3 sequence reads: CASSPGGYEQYF. The CDR3 DNA sequence: TGTGCCAGCAGTCCAGGGGGGTACGAGCAGTACTTC. J is TRBJ2-7 and V is TRBV6-6; maybe TRBD1 (7 bases). The CDR3 is 12 amino acids. V was cut by 5 bases and J by 4 bases, with 9 bases left in between. Germline V CDR1 and CDR2: MNHNY, SVGAGI (reference sequence).

The V gene is TRBV5-5, the J gene TRBJ2-1; 7 bases agree with TRBD2. Germline CDR1 and CDR2: SGHKS and YYEKEE (reference sequence). CDR3 length: 13 amino acids. The V segment lost 1 base and the J segment 9 bases; nucleotides outside the gene matches: 4. The CDR3, as DNA: TGTGCCAGCAGCTTGACCAGCGGGGTTGAGCAGTTCTTC. It specifies CASSLTSGVEQFF.

Only a few counts were recorded for this clone. J is TRBJ1-5 and V is TRBV2, with 7 nucleotides matching TRBD1. The ends lost 7 bases at V and 3 bases at J; junction bases unmatched: 6. The germline gives CDR1 SNHLY, CDR2 FYNNEI. CDR3 length equals 14 residues. The CDR3 here is CASTTGTANQPQHF. The CDR3 region has the DNA TGTGCCAGCACTACCGGGACAGCCAATCAGCCCCAGCATTTT.

The rearrangement links TRBV14 to TRBJ1-4; D gene uncertain. The CDR3 loop spans 15 amino acids. Germline lookup yields CDR1 SGHDN and CDR2 FVKESK. V was pared by 0 bases and J by 6 bases, with 11 bases between. CDR3 residues: CASSQDAGGDEKLFF. CDR3 sequence (DNA): TGTGCCAGCAGCCAAGATGCGGGCGGTGATGAAAAACTGTTTTTT.

Here the CDR3 reads CASRAVPNQPQHF. DNA of the CDR3: TGTGCCAGCCGAGCCGTACCGAATCAGCCCCAGCATTTT. The chain recombines TRBV6-5 with TRBJ1-5; D is undetermined. Germline V lookup: CDR1 MNHEY, CDR2 SVGAGI. Deletions cut 8 bases from V and 4 bases from J, with 12 bases between. The CDR3 totals 13 residues.

The rearrangement uses TRBV27 and TRBJ2-1; 10 bases align to TRBD2. The CDR3 sequence is 15 residues long. Per germline, CDR1 MNHEY and CDR2 SMNVEV (reference sequence). Trimming removed 2 bases from V and 9 bases from J; junction bases left unmatched: 7. CDR3 amino acids: CASSLLLAGSSEQFF. Written as DNA, the CDR3 is TGTGCCAGCAGTTTACTACTAGCGGGGAGTAGTGAGCAGTTCTTC.

The chain recombines TRBV7-9 with TRBJ2-1, with D possibly matching TRBD1 (6 bases). Per the germline V gene, CDR1 is SEHNR and CDR2 is FQNEAQ (reference sequence). V was shortened by 7 bases and J by 2 bases, with 15 bases between the two germline ends. This CDR3 has 15 residues. The CDR3: CASNGGQGPYNEQFF. Written as DNA, the CDR3 is TGTGCCAGCAATGGCGGGCAGGGGCCCTACAATGAGCAGTTCTTC.

V usage is TRBV6-5 and J usage is TRBJ2-3; D remains ambiguous. The CDR3 extends over 12 amino acids. With 4 bases removed from V and 5 bases from J, the gap between germline ends came to 7 bases. The germline V gene has CDR1 MNHEY and CDR2 SVGAGI. CDR3 coding DNA: TGTGCCAGCAGTTTGCCGGGAGATACGCAGTATTTT. As protein: CASSLPGDTQYF.

The gene calls are TRBV6-1 and TRBJ2-7; D is unresolved. The CDR3 spans 12 residues. The germline CDR1 and CDR2 sequences are MNHNS and SASEGT. V shed 2 bases and J shed 6 bases, with 8 bases lying between them. The CDR3 DNA reads as TGTGCCAGCAGTGAATTGTACAGCGAGCAGTACTTC. Encoded protein: CASSELYSEQYF.

In its sample, this clone was seen a few times. The rearrangement joins TRBV7-2 to TRBJ2-2; D gene ambiguous. Germline CDR1 and CDR2: SGHTA and FQGNSA. The CDR3 loop spans 13 amino acids. V lost 1 base and J lost 9, with 9 bases in between. CDR3 residues: CASSLEERRELFF. The CDR3 DNA follows: TGTGCCAGCAGCTTAGAGGAGCGCCGGGAGCTGTTTTTT. Looking up the rest from reference TRBV7-2 and TRBJ2-2 gives the full variable domain: GAGVSQSPSNKVTEKGKDVELRCDPISGHTALYWYRQSLGQGLEFLIYFQGNSAPDKSGLPSDRFSAERTGGSVSTLTIQRTQQEDSAVYLCASSLEERRELFFGEGSRLTVL.

J is TRBJ2-7 and V is TRBV5-6, with TRBD1 matching 7 bases. The CDR3 loop spans 14 amino acids. Germline values: CDR1 SGHDT, CDR2 YYEEEE. With 2 bases clipped from V and 6 bases from J, the junction kept 8 bases outside the gene matches. DNA of the CDR3: TGTGCCAGCAGCTTTGACAGGGTAGAAGTCGAGCAGTACTTC. Amino acids: CASSFDRVEVEQYF.

The genes are TRBV6-2 or TRBV6-3 and TRBJ1-1; D is uncertain. This CDR3 is built from 12 residues. Trimming took off 0 bases at V and 7 bases at J, with 6 bases between the two ends. CDR1 is MNHEY, CDR2 SVGEGT, per germline. The CDR3 region is CASSYSYNEAFF. The CDR3 DNA is TGTGCCAGCAGTTACTCGTATAATGAAGCTTTCTTT.

This chain joins TRBV28 and TRBJ1-1; the D is unclear. The CDR3 runs 11 residues. CDR1 and CDR2 from the germline V gene are MDHEN and SYDVKM. Between the trimmed V and J ends, which lost 4 bases and 11 bases, there was a span of 11 bases. The CDR3 DNA follows: TGTGCCAGCAGTTCGAGCTTAAAGGCTTTCTTT. Translation: CASSSSLKAFF. Supplemented by reference TRBV28 and TRBJ1-1, the full variable domain reads DVKVTQSSRYLVKRTGEKVFLECVQDMDHENMFWYRQDPGLGLRLIYFSYDVKMKEKGDIPEGYSVSREKKERFSLILESASTNQTSMYLCASSSSLKAFFGQGTRLTVV.